What follows are 26 T cell receptor beta chains derived from one specimen sequenced in a study of CD8 T cells in Susac syndrome. The RNA, roughly 0.45 to 1 ug, was put through reverse transcription using random hexamers. TCRdb re-derived calls from the immunoSEQ multiplex PCR reads in MiXCR, one entry per CDR3 protein. The sample lists about 130,000 distinct CDR3 sequences; 80% to 95% were seen once. Sample: CD8+ T cells from PBMCs. These receptor sequences come from a human donor with multiple sclerosis.

J is TRBJ2-7 and V is TRBV20-1, with D maybe TRBD2 (5 bases). Looked up from germline, CDR1 is DFQATT and CDR2 is SNEGSKA (reference sequence). V was pared by 0 bases and J by 5 bases, with 20 bases between. This CDR3 region has 16 residues. The CDR3 region has the DNA TGCAGTGCTAGAGACCCGGATCCTTCTTTCGGGGACGAGCAGTACTTC. This translates into CSARDPDPSFGDEQYF.

The CDR3 DNA reads as TGCGCCAGCAGCCAAGACAACAGGTACTCTGGGGCCAACGTCCTGACTTTC. Amino acid sequence: CASSQDNRYSGANVLTF. V is TRBV4-1 and J is TRBJ2-6; D is possibly TRBD1 (5 bases). Germline assignment: CDR1 MGHRA and CDR2 YSYEKL. The CDR3 is 17 amino acids. Trimming shortened V by 0 bases and J by 0 bases, and 9 bases separated the two germline ends.

This clonotype was picked up one time. The V call is TRBV7-8, the J call TRBJ1-5; D perhaps matches TRBD1 (6 bases). This CDR3 has 15 residues. Germline V gene lookup returns CDR1 SGHVS and CDR2 FQNEAQ. Trimming stripped 5 bases from V and 1 base from J, with 12 bases between. In DNA form, the CDR3 reads TGTGCCAGCAGCCCCAGCAGGGGAAGCAATCAGCCCCAGCATTTT. This gives the protein CASSPSRGSNQPQHF.

This clonotype was observed a single time. This chain joins TRBV27 and TRBJ1-5; a weak D match, TRBD1 (5 bases). This CDR3 is built from 14 residues. V lost 3 bases, J lost 4 bases, and 10 bases lay in between. CDR1 and CDR2 (germline): MNHEY, SMNVEV (reference sequence). The CDR3 bases are TGTGCCAGCAGTTTCGACAGATTTAATCAGCCCCAGCATTTT. Encoded protein: CASSFDRFNQPQHF.

V is TRBV9 and J is TRBJ1-6, with 7 bases matching TRBD1. The CDR3 sequence is 17 residues long. Germline CDR1 is SGDLS and CDR2 is YYNGEE. V shed 4 bases, J shed 9 bases, and the junction held 16 bases outside the gene matches. CDR3 sequence: CASSKTGLPFSSSPLHF. The DNA for the CDR3 is TGTGCCAGCAGCAAGACAGGGCTTCCTTTCTCAAGTTCACCCCTCCACTTT.

This chain uses TRBV4-1 with TRBJ2-7; D ambiguous. The ends were cut back, 4 bases at V and 0 bases at J, with 13 bases in the middle. This CDR3 contains 15 residues. The germline gives CDR1 MGHRA, CDR2 YSYEKL. CDR3 in DNA: TGCGCCAGCAGCCGTCAGACATGGGACTCCTACGAGCAGTACTTC. Translating gives CASSRQTWDSYEQYF.

This CDR3 reads CSVETGGHYGYTF. The CDR3 DNA is TGCAGCGTGGAGACAGGGGGCCACTATGGCTACACCTTC. The chain employs TRBV29-1 and TRBJ1-2, with 10 bases aligning to TRBD1. The CDR3 sequence is 13 residues long. Trimming took 6 bases from V and 3 from J; bases not matched to a gene: 4. Germline loops: CDR1 SQVTM, CDR2 ANQGSEA.

CDR3 bases: TGTGCCAGCAGTTTCTCGGTCCGTGAAGCTTTCTTT. Encoded protein: CASSFSVREAFF. V and J are TRBV28 and TRBJ1-1, with D uncertain. The CDR3 spans 12 residues. V was pared by 3 bases and J by 7 bases, with 9 bases between. CDR1 is MDHEN and CDR2 is SYDVKM in the germline V gene.

This chain joins TRBV19 and TRBJ2-6; 7 bases are shared with TRBD1. V was clipped by 3 bases and J by 4 bases; unmatched bases: 9. The germline V gene has CDR1 LNHDA and CDR2 SQIVND (reference sequence). CDR3 length equals 17 residues. The CDR3 region is CASSIRGQTSGANVLTF. In nucleotides, the CDR3 is TGTGCCAGTAGTATCCGGGGACAGACTTCCGGGGCCAACGTCCTGACTTTC.

The CDR3 region has the DNA TGCGCCAGCAGCCAGTTACAGGGGAAGAACACTGAAGCTTTCTTT. It yields the protein CASSQLQGKNTEAFF. The chain joins TRBV4-1 to TRBJ1-1; 7 nucleotides align to TRBD1. Trimming removed 3 bases from V and 1 base from J; junction bases left unmatched: 5. The length of the CDR3 is 15 residues. From germline, CDR1 is MGHRA and CDR2 YSYEKL.

V gene TRBV11-2 combines with J gene TRBJ2-5; D unclear. Germline CDR1 reads SGHAT; CDR2 reads FQNNGV. The CDR3 spans 14 residues. Trimming shortened V by 5 bases and J by 5 bases, and 15 bases separated the two germline ends. DNA for the CDR3: TGTGCCAGCAGCCCAAGGACCAAGGCGGAGACCCAGTACTTC. It encodes CASSPRTKAETQYF.

This chain joins TRBV7-9 and TRBJ2-5; 8 positions agree with TRBD2. The CDR3 is 16 residues long. Trimming cost V 5 bases and J 5 bases; bases outside gene matches: 13. CDR1 is SEHNR and CDR2 is FQNEAQ in the germline V gene (reference sequence). Here the CDR3 DNA reads TGTGCCAGCAGCGGCCGCTTGCGGGGGGCAAGGGAGACCCAGTACTTC. Translated, it gives CASSGRLRGARETQYF.

This clonotype was detected once. J is TRBJ2-3 and V is TRBV12-3 or TRBV12-4; 10 bases are a match to TRBD1. The CDR3 extends over 15 amino acids. The trim removed 3 bases at V and 6 bases at J, leaving 6 bases unmatched. The chain's CDR3 is CASSLPGQGSDTQYF. In nucleotides, the CDR3 is TGTGCCAGCAGTTTGCCGGGACAGGGGTCTGATACGCAGTATTTT.

J is TRBJ1-2 and V is TRBV4-2; D gene uncertain. The length of the CDR3 is 14 residues. V shed 4 bases and J shed 2 bases, with 11 bases lying between them. Germline CDR1 is LGHNA and CDR2 is YNFKEQ. The DNA of the CDR3 is TGTGCCAGCAGCCGGAACAGCCTAAACTATGGCTACACCTTC. Amino acids: CASSRNSLNYGYTF.

This clonotype was found once. This chain connects TRBV7-9 to TRBJ1-6, with TRBD1 matching over 8 bases. CDR3 length: 16 amino acids. Trimming cost V 5 bases and J 4 bases; bases outside gene matches: 7. Germline V lookup: CDR1 SEHNR, CDR2 FQNEAQ (reference sequence). The CDR3, as DNA: TGTGCCAGCAGCCCCCGGACAGGGTTTTATAATTCACCCCTCCACTTT. As protein: CASSPRTGFYNSPLHF.

The genes are TRBV29-1 and TRBJ1-3, with TRBD1 identical over 7 bases. The CDR3 totals 17 residues. Losses at the gene ends were 0 bases for V and 0 bases for J; bases not matched to a gene: 8. Germline lookup yields CDR1 SQVTM and CDR2 ANQGSEA. CDR3 nucleotide sequence: TGCAGCGTTGAAGAATCGGGACAGCTACACTCTGGAAACACCATATATTTT. This sequence encodes CSVEESGQLHSGNTIYF.

The CDR3 loop reads CASSLEWTSVQETQYF. The CDR3 nucleotides read TGCGCCAGCAGCTTGGAATGGACTAGCGTACAGGAGACCCAGTACTTC. V usage is TRBV5-1 and J usage is TRBJ2-5; TRBD2 matches at 9 bases. Germline CDR1 reads SGHRS; CDR2 reads YFSETQ. The CDR3 extends over 16 amino acids. The trim removed 0 bases at V and 5 bases at J, leaving 8 bases unmatched.

The chain has TRBV28 and TRBJ2-2, with no clear D. The CDR3 has 15 residues. The ends were cut back, 4 bases at V and 0 bases at J, with 9 bases in the middle. Germline CDR1 reads MDHEN; CDR2 reads SYDVKM. The CDR3 bases are TGTGCCAGCAGTTCGGTTCCCTCGAACACCGGGGAGCTGTTTTTT. Its protein product is CASSSVPSNTGELFF.

The J gene is TRBJ1-4, the V gene TRBV11-3, with D perhaps matching TRBD1 (6 bases). The CDR3 runs to 14 residues. Trimming cost V 3 bases and J 10 bases, with 15 bases left between them. CDR1 and CDR2 from the germline V gene are SGHNT and YENEEA. The CDR3 sequence is CASSFPGVFGKLFF. The CDR3 region has the DNA TGTGCCAGCAGCTTCCCAGGGGTTTTTGGAAAACTGTTTTTT.

The rearrangement links TRBV20-1 to TRBJ2-7; D may be TRBD1 (7 bases). Between the trimmed V and J ends, which lost 6 bases and 4 bases, there was a span of 13 bases. Germline CDR1 and CDR2: DFQATT and SNEGSKA (reference sequence). The CDR3 covers 12 residues. Written as DNA, the CDR3 is TGCAGTGCGCGGGGACAGCTTTACGAGCAGTACGTC. Its protein is CSARGQLYEQYV.

V gene TRBV20-1 combines with J gene TRBJ2-5; D possibly matches TRBD1 or TRBD2 (6 bases each). With 4 bases removed from V and 5 bases from J, the gap between germline ends came to 11 bases. The germline V gene encodes CDR1 DFQATT and CDR2 SNEGSKA (reference sequence). This CDR3 region has 12 residues. The chain's CDR3 is CSATTGGETQYF. The CDR3 DNA follows: TGCAGTGCTACTACCGGGGGCGAGACCCAGTACTTC.

This chain joins TRBV5-6 and TRBJ2-7; 7 bases are a match to TRBD1. V was clipped by 3 bases and J by 3 bases; unmatched bases: 3. The germline V gene has CDR1 SGHDT and CDR2 YYEEEE. The CDR3 has 13 amino acids. CDR3 sequence: CASSWGTDYEQYV. CDR3 DNA sequence: TGTGCCAGCAGCTGGGGGACAGACTACGAGCAGTACGTC.

The chain recombines TRBV7-9 with TRBJ2-2, with D uncertain. Germline CDR1 and CDR2: SEHNR and FQNEAQ (reference sequence). The CDR3 length is 14 residues. Between the trimmed V and J ends, which lost 5 bases and 0 bases, there was a span of 7 bases. The CDR3, as DNA: TGTGCCAGCAGCACTCATACGAACACCGGGGAGCTGTTTTTT. Its protein is CASSTHTNTGELFF.

V is TRBV7-9 and J is TRBJ2-3; D remains unclear. CDR1 and CDR2 (germline): SEHNR, FQNEAQ (reference sequence). The V end was cut by 4 bases, the J end by 6 bases, with 8 bases between. The CDR3 length is 12 residues. The CDR3 region is CASSSSWDTQYF. CDR3 in DNA: TGTGCCAGCAGCTCCTCGTGGGATACGCAGTATTTT.

The CDR3 bases are TGTGCCATCAGTGTGGCGTTTGCGCTCTCTGGGGCCAACGTCCTGACTTTC. Its protein is CAISVAFALSGANVLTF. The rearrangement uses TRBV10-3 and TRBJ2-6, with D uncertain. The CDR3 has 17 amino acids. Germline CDR1 is ENHRY and CDR2 is SYGVKD. Trimming removed 4 bases at V and 0 bases at J, with 13 bases between.

The J gene is TRBJ2-2, the V gene TRBV9; D is possibly TRBD1 (7 bases). Germline loops: CDR1 SGDLS, CDR2 YYNGEE. Trimming pared 1 base from V and 6 bases from J, leaving 16 bases between. CDR3 length: 16 amino acids. The CDR3 reads CASSVLGRGEPGELFF. In nucleotides, the CDR3 is TGTGCCAGCAGCGTATTGGGCAGGGGGGAGCCCGGGGAGCTGTTTTTT.